This TCR beta chain was recorded in a study of T cells in Graves' hyperthyroidism and ophthalmopathy. Germline assignment: CDR1 MNHEY and CDR2 SVGEGT. The CDR3 contains 14 residues. Unmatched junction bases numbered 3, after V lost 2 bases and J lost 4 bases. TCR beta CDR3 regions were amplified from RNA transcripts. First-round RT-PCR targeting the TCR CDR3 was performed with the HTBI primer set. TCRdb ran MiXCR on the multiplex PCR reads and lists one entry per CDR3 protein. The repertoire holds about 560,000 distinct CDR3 sequences, with roughly 50% as singletons. The material sequenced was peripheral blood or thyroid tissue (not recorded which). V is TRBV6-2 or TRBV6-3 and J is TRBJ2-5; 8 bases match TRBD1. The receptor comes from a woman under 30 with Graves' hyperthyroidism. The CDR3 loop reads CASSYRGTGETQYF. CDR3 coding DNA: TGTGCCAGCAGTTACAGGGGGACAGGAGAGACCCAGTACTTC.